This T cell receptor beta chain appears in the sequencing data of a study of beta chain features in type 1 diabetes. The ends were cut back, 4 bases at V and 4 bases at J, with 21 bases in the middle. CDR1 and CDR2 from the germline V gene are SGHKS and YYEKEE (reference sequence). The CDR3 covers 16 residues. TCRB transcripts that were expressed got sequenced, as all of the isolated RNA had been reverse transcribed. The study sequenced naive, central memory and regulatory T cell samples to an average of approximately 4 million reads. Here immunoSEQ multiplex PCR was the method, and the copy in TCRdb shows in-frame clones only, minus some. The profile covers around 150,000 clones, with around 8% appearing a single time and approximately 0.69% taken by the ten largest. Whole-study results and caveats: People with Type 1 diabetes carried modestly yet significantly shorter TCRB CDR3s in all four CD4+ subsets. A greater similarity of naive, central memory and Treg TCRB repertoires was seen among patients than among healthy donors.

This clone was seen more than once but under ten times. Its antigen is not known. A single heparinised draw of about 100 mL on average was taken per donor. Sequenced: central memory CD4+ T cells from blood. V usage is TRBV5-5 and J usage is TRBJ2-7; maybe TRBD2 (7 bases). This TCR derives from a man between 18 and 35 years old in good health. The CDR3 nucleotides are TGTGCCAGCAGCACGGGGGGCTCCTTTTCGGTTTACGAGCAGTACTTC. Its translation: CASSTGGSFSVYEQYF.